The 22 T cell receptor beta chains listed next were all sequenced from one sample in a study of Graves' ophthalmopathy and Graves' hyperthyroidism. Researchers took RNA transcripts and amplified TCR beta CDR3 regions from them. HTBI-primed RT-PCR formed the first round, and a multiplex PCR formed the second. TCRdb called the multiplex PCR reads again in MiXCR, with one record for every CDR3 protein. This sample has about 700,000 distinct CDR3 sequences; 40% occur once, and the top ten carry about 40%. What was sequenced was peripheral blood. The receptor source for this set is an adult man with Graves' ophthalmopathy.

The chain has TRBV4-1 and TRBJ2-5, with D tentatively TRBD2 (5 bases). V was pared by 0 bases and J by 5 bases, with 10 bases between. CDR3 size: 14 residues. In germline, CDR1 is MGHRA, CDR2 YSYEKL. For the CDR3, the DNA is TGCGCCAGCAGCCAAGAGGGCTCGGGGGAGACCCAGTACTTC. As protein: CASSQEGSGETQYF.

This clonotype has at least ten counts. This chain uses TRBV20-1 with TRBJ1-1; D uncertain. In germline, CDR1 is DFQATT, CDR2 SNEGSKA (reference sequence). This CDR3 is built from 12 residues. The germline V and J ends were trimmed by 3 bases and 1 base, with 6 bases remaining between them. The CDR3 bases are TGCAGTGCTAGGGCTCGGAACACTGAAGCTTTCTTT. Protein product: CSARARNTEAFF.

This chain uses TRBV2 with TRBJ1-2; D is unresolved. With 5 bases removed from V and 0 bases from J, the gap between germline ends came to 13 bases. Germline V gene sequence: CDR1 SNHLY, CDR2 FYNNEI. There are 15 residues in the CDR3. DNA for the CDR3: TGTGCCAGCAGTTTAGGACTGAGAGCTAACTATGGCTACACCTTC. Residues: CASSLGLRANYGYTF.

The rearrangement uses TRBV7-2 and TRBJ2-3; TRBD1 matches at 9 bases. Germline CDR1 is SGHTA and CDR2 is FQGNSA. CDR3 length: 14 residues. Trimming removed 5 bases from V and 5 bases from J; junction bases left unmatched: 5. The CDR3 DNA is TGTGCCAGCAGCATACAGGGGGCGGAAGATACGCAGTATTTT. As protein: CASSIQGAEDTQYF.

V gene TRBV24-1 combines with J gene TRBJ1-5; TRBD1 matches 12 bases. Losses at the gene ends were 11 bases for V and 6 bases for J; bases not matched to a gene: 10. CDR3 size: 15 residues. The germline V gene encodes CDR1 KGHDR and CDR2 SFDVKD. CDR3 residues: CASSPGTGGSQPQHF. The CDR3 nucleotides read TGTGCCAGCAGCCCCGGGACAGGGGGCAGTCAGCCCCAGCATTTT.

The chain employs TRBV7-3 and TRBJ2-5; D uncertain. The end of the DNA is better explained by TRBJ2-1, so the J call may be wrong. Germline loops: CDR1 SGHTA, CDR2 FQGTGA. The CDR3 spans 16 residues. CDR3 protein: CASSLERYSSYNEQFF. In DNA form, the CDR3 reads TGTGCCAGCAGCTTAGAGCGCTATAGCTCCTACAATGAGCAGTTCTTC.

This clonotype was seen a handful of times. This chain links TRBV5-1 with TRBJ2-7; perhaps TRBD2 as D (6 bases). The CDR3 has 13 residues. V lost 4 bases and J 3 bases, leaving 11 bases between the germline ends. Germline CDR1 reads SGHRS; CDR2 reads YFSETQ. The DNA of the CDR3 is TGCGCCAGCAGCGCGGGATCTCACTACGAGCAGTACTTC. Amino acid sequence: CASSAGSHYEQYF.

This clonotype was counted only a few times. The chain couples TRBV19 to TRBJ1-5; 9 bases map to TRBD1. V dropped 5 bases and J dropped 4; count of bases not matched to a gene: 6. Germline V gene sequence: CDR1 LNHDA, CDR2 SQIVND (reference sequence). The CDR3 totals 15 residues. The CDR3 nucleotides are TGTGCCAGTAGTCCGACAGGGGGTCCGAATCAGCCCCAGCATTTT. Translation gives CASSPTGGPNQPQHF.

This clonotype was seen only a few times. The chain couples TRBV20-1 to TRBJ1-3; D is perhaps TRBD1 (5 bases). The length of the CDR3 is 13 residues. The ends were cut back, 5 bases at V and 0 bases at J, with 8 bases in the middle. Germline V gene lookup returns CDR1 DFQATT and CDR2 SNEGSKA (reference sequence). As DNA, the CDR3 is TGCAGTGCTTCTCAGGGCTCTGGAAACACCATATATTTT. Residues: CSASQGSGNTIYF.

The chain has TRBV7-2 and TRBJ2-5; weak D call: TRBD2 (6 bases). The germline CDR1 and CDR2 sequences are SGHTA and FQGNSA. This CDR3 is built from 14 residues. V gave up 6 bases and J gave up 5 bases, with 16 bases separating them. This chain's CDR3 is CASRPTSRLETQYF. CDR3 in DNA: TGTGCCAGCAGACCCACTAGCAGACTTGAGACCCAGTACTTC. The full variable domain, with the rest looked up from reference TRBV7-2 and TRBJ2-5, is GAGVSQSPSNKVTEKGKDVELRCDPISGHTALYWYRQSLGQGLEFLIYFQGNSAPDKSGLPSDRFSAERTGGSVSTLTIQRTQQEDSAVYLCASRPTSRLETQYFGPGTRLLVL.

This clonotype has more than one count but fewer than ten. The chain joins TRBV12-3 or TRBV12-4 to TRBJ1-2; the D gene is possibly TRBD1 (5 bases). The V gene lost 6 bases and the J gene lost 0 bases, with 14 bases spanning the gap. This CDR3 has 15 amino acids. CDR3 loop: CASRSPRDANYGYTF. DNA for the CDR3: TGTGCCAGCAGATCCCCCAGGGACGCTAACTATGGCTACACCTTC.

Remarks on this clonotype: A read error may account for a junction end that differs from germline. The V and J genes are TRBV11-1 and TRBJ1-1; D possibly corresponds to TRBD1 (5 bases). CDR3 length: 15 amino acids. Germline-derived CDR1 and CDR2 are SGHAT and FQDESV (reference sequence). The CDR3 DNA reads as TGCGCCAGCAGCCATGTTGACAGACTGAACACTGAAGCTTTCTTT. Protein product: CASSHVDRLNTEAFF.

The chain is built from TRBV7-2 and TRBJ1-2; D is possibly TRBD1 (5 bases). CDR3 length: 14 residues. CDR1 and CDR2 (germline): SGHTA, FQGNSA. Between the trimmed V and J ends, which lost 5 bases and 4 bases, there was a span of 14 bases. The CDR3 spells CASSPDLGGYGYTF. The CDR3 region has the DNA TGTGCCAGCAGCCCCGATTTGGGGGGCTATGGCTACACCTTC.

The gene calls are TRBV15 and TRBJ2-7; 7 bases are a match to TRBD1. With 1 base clipped from V and 5 bases from J, the junction kept 8 bases outside the gene matches. The CDR3 contains 15 residues. Germline V gene sequence: CDR1 LNHNV, CDR2 YYDKDF (reference sequence). CDR3 DNA sequence: TGTGCCACCAGCAGAGTTGGGACAGTCGTTAACGAGCAGTACTTC. This encodes CATSRVGTVVNEQYF.

This clonotype has a handful of counts. This chain links TRBV7-2 with TRBJ1-2; TRBD1 matches at 11 bases. The trim removed 5 bases at V and 8 bases at J, leaving 4 bases unmatched. The CDR3 extends over 13 amino acids. From germline, CDR1 is SGHTA and CDR2 FQGNSA. CDR3 DNA: TGTGCCAGCAGCCCGGGACAGGGGGAGGGCTACACCTTC. Residues: CASSPGQGEGYTF.

Notes on this clonotype: Possible read error: a much larger clone is one base away. V is TRBV5-6 and J is TRBJ2-7, with TRBD1 identical over 7 bases. CDR1 and CDR2 from the germline V gene are SGHDT and YYEEEE. The CDR3 is 13 amino acids. V shed 2 bases, J shed 9 bases, and the junction held 8 bases outside the gene matches. The CDR3 DNA reads as TGTGCCAGCAGCTTTTACGTCCAGGGGGTGCAGTACTTC. Translation gives CASSFYVQGVQYF.

This clonotype was observed a handful of times. The chain employs TRBV20-1 and TRBJ1-5, with D possibly matching TRBD1 (5 bases). CDR1 is DFQATT, CDR2 SNEGSKA, per germline (reference sequence). This CDR3 is built from 15 residues. V dropped 4 bases and J dropped 0 bases, with 13 bases sitting between them. CDR3 sequence: CSAIPTVYSNQPQHF. DNA for the CDR3: TGCAGTGCTATCCCGACAGTGTATAGCAATCAGCCCCAGCATTTT.

The genes are TRBV4-3 and TRBJ1-2; D possibly corresponds to TRBD1 (5 bases). The CDR3 totals 13 residues. The V end was cut by 1 base, the J end by 7 bases, with 10 bases between. Germline CDR1 is LGHNA and CDR2 is YSLEER. CDR3 nucleotide sequence: TGCGCCAGCAGCCAAGCGAGGGGCTCTGGCTACACCTTC. Protein: CASSQARGSGYTF.

V and J are TRBV19 and TRBJ2-6; 9 bases are shared with TRBD2. The CDR3 has 12 amino acids. V dropped 5 bases and J dropped 13; count of bases not matched to a gene: 3. The germline V gene has CDR1 LNHDA and CDR2 SQIVND (reference sequence). The CDR3 coding sequence is TGTGCCAGTAGTGGCCTAGCGGGAGTCCTGACTTTC. Amino acids: CASSGLAGVLTF.

This clonotype was observed a few times. V is TRBV19 and J is TRBJ1-5, with 10 bases fitting TRBD1. V trimming: 5 bases; J trimming: 3 bases; junction bases outside the gene matches: 7. In germline, CDR1 is LNHDA, CDR2 SQIVND (reference sequence). The CDR3 length is 16 residues. CDR3 sequence reads: CASSPRQGANNQPQHF. CDR3 coding DNA: TGTGCCAGTAGTCCCCGACAGGGGGCTAACAATCAGCCCCAGCATTTT.

In its sample, this clonotype was seen many times. V gene TRBV29-1 combines with J gene TRBJ1-1; 10 nucleotides match TRBD1. The ends lost 7 bases at V and 5 bases at J; junction bases unmatched: 7. This CDR3 region has 13 residues. Germline V gene data show CDR1 as SQVTM and CDR2 as ANQGSEA. CDR3 residues: CSGGTGVGTEAFF. CDR3 nucleotides: TGCAGCGGGGGGACAGGGGTCGGGACTGAAGCTTTCTTT. Full variable domain (remainder filled in from reference TRBV29-1 and TRBJ1-1): SAVISQKPSRDICQRGTSLTIQCQVDSQVTMMFWYRQQPGQSLTLIATANQGSEATYESGFVIDKFPISRPNLTFSTLTVSNMSPEDSSIYLCSGGTGVGTEAFFGQGTRLTVV.

V usage is TRBV7-2 and J usage is TRBJ2-7; D is perhaps TRBD2 (6 bases). Trimming cost V 6 bases and J 1 base, with 13 bases left between them. The CDR3 is 14 amino acids. Germline CDR1 SGHTA, CDR2 FQGNSA. This CDR3 reads CASRKRLGSYEQYF. In DNA form, the CDR3 reads TGTGCCAGCAGGAAGAGACTAGGATCCTACGAGCAGTACTTC.